One sample yielded the 2 T cell receptor beta chains listed below, sequenced in a study of PD-1 blockade in mismatch repair-deficient tumors. Sequencing used immunoSEQ multiplex PCR; TCRdb keeps in-frame clones, though not all of them. This table has about 79,000 clones, approximately 78% appearing once. This specimen was peripheral blood, taken 44 weeks after starting pembrolizumab. These receptors were collected from an adult with mismatch repair-deficient cancer.

J is TRBJ2-1 and V is TRBV5-4; D is possibly TRBD2 (6 bases). The CDR3 runs to 16 residues. Trimming took off 3 bases at V and 8 bases at J, with 21 bases between the two ends. CDR1 and CDR2 (germline): SGHNT, YYREEE (reference sequence). This CDR3 is CASSSGGSGSRYEQFF. The DNA for the CDR3 is TGTGCCAGCAGCTCTGGGGGTAGCGGAAGTAGGTATGAGCAGTTCTTC.

The chain joins TRBV5-6 to TRBJ1-4; maybe TRBD1 (5 bases). Germline lookup yields CDR1 SGHDT and CDR2 YYEEEE. V shed 6 bases and J shed 7 bases, with 16 bases lying between them. CDR3 length: 14 residues. The CDR3 region is CASKSSREGEKLFF. CDR3 DNA: TGTGCCAGCAAATCTTCCAGGGAGGGTGAAAAACTGTTTTTT.